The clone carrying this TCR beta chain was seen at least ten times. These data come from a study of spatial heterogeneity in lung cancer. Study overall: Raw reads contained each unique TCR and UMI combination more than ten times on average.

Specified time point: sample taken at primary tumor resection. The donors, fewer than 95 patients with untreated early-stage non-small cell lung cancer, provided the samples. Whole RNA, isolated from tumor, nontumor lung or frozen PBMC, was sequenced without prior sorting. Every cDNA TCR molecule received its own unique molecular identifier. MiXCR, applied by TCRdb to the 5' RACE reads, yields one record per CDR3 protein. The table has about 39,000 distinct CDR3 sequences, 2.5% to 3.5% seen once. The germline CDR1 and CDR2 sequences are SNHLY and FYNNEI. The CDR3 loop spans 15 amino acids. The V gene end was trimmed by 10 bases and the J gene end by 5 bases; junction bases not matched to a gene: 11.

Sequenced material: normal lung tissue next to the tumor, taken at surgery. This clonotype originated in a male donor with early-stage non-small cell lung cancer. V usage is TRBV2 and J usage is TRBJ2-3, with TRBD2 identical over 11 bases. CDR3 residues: CATTRPGLAEDTQYF. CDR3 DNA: TGTGCCACCACACGGCCGGGACTAGCGGAAGATACGCAGTATTTT.